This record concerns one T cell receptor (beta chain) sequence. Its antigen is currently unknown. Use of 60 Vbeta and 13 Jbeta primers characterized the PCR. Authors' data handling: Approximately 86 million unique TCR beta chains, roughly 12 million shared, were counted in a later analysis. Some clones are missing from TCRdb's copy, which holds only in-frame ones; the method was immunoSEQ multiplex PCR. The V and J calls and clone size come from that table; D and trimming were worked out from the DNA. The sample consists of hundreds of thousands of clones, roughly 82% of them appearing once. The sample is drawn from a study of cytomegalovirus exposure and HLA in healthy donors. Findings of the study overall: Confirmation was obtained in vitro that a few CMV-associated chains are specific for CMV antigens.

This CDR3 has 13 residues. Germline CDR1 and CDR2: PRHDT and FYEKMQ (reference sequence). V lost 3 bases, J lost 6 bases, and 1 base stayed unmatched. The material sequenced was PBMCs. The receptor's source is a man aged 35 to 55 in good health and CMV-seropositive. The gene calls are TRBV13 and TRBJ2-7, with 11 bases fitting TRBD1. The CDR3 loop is CASSFGTGGEQYF. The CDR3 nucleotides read TGTGCCAGCAGCTTTGGGACAGGGGGCGAGCAGTACTTC.